This T cell receptor (beta chain) was identified during a study of cytomegalovirus exposure and HLA in healthy donors. The study, taken as a whole, reports: A few chains tied to CMV proved CMV antigen-specific in vitro.

A multiplex PCR was run with 60 Vbeta primers and 13 Jbeta primers. Only in-frame clones appear in the TCRdb table, and some are missing; sequencing was by immunoSEQ multiplex PCR. The table records 130,000 to 150,000 clones, over 55% of them present only once. V trimming: 7 bases; J trimming: 4 bases; junction bases outside the gene matches: 15. CDR1 and CDR2 from the germline V gene are MDHEN and SYDVKM. This CDR3 region has 17 residues. With regard to this clone: Its antigen is not known.

The TCR sequence derives from a man in his forties or fifties in good health and CMV-seronegative. The chain recombines TRBV28 with TRBJ1-2, with TRBD1 matching 10 bases. The sequenced material came from PBMCs. The DNA for the CDR3 is TGTGCCAGCAAACTTACGGGACAGGGGAGAGATGGCTATGGCTACACCTTC. Translating gives CASKLTGQGRDGYGYTF.